This TCR beta chain stems from a study of blood T cell repertoires in COVID-19 (dated by TCRdb to the early 2020s). A note on the overall study: Samples covering the acute and convalescent phases of COVID-19 were provided by collaborators in the United States, Italy and Spain. Samples came from the ongoing ImmuneRACE study (first 160 participants) plus 1,254 subjects from 6 global collaborators. Where available, HLA class I and class II types were taken from metadata supplied by the sample provider and were not determined by assay-based typing. Subjects who had been exposed to COVID-19, were actively infected with it, or had recovered from it provided the deeply sampled blood TCRbeta repertoires that made up the dataset. The repertoires were made available in a free public database intended to serve as a resource for research on the immune response to SARS-CoV-2. The material from the prospective study consisted of cDNA or gDNA derived from T cells, B-cell-depleted T cells, or PBMCs. A de-identified subject ID, COVID-19 status, age in years and sex were almost always included in the sample metadata.

V is pared back by 4 bases and J by 1 base, with 7 bases lying between the germline termini. The germline V gene (reference sequence) gives CDR1 as LGHDT and CDR2 as YNNKEL. From cysteine to phenylalanine, the CDR3 is 13 amino acids long. Of the read, only the CDR3 DNA is kept; its 39 bases are in frame from base 1. Collaborating institutions collected whole blood in K2EDTA tubes following their own protocols. For TCRbeta analysis, collaborator samples were shipped as frozen whole blood, as isolated PBMCs, or as DNA extracted from either sample type. Remarks on this clone: What this receptor recognizes is not known. Per-nucleotide qualities are absent, and no much larger clonotype sits a single base away.

TCRbeta CDR3 regions were amplified from genomic DNA by means of the immunoSEQ Assay, a bias-controlled multiplex PCR. Per the source publication's procedure: Within the assay, amplification of reference gene primers was used to estimate how many nucleated cells each sample contained. To quantify the absolute abundance of each unique TCRbeta CDR3 rearrangement, sequence reads were collapsed and filtered. For each sample, productive Simpson clonality was calculated by taking the square root of Simpson's diversity index across productive rearrangements. The table was pulled from immuneACCESS by TCRdb, which kept in-frame rearrangements only. Such tables lose some clones; where checked, under half of the loss comes from unresolved V genes, and the rest has no known cause. That table gives V, J and clone size, and the DNA gave D and trimming. The sample table contains 100,000 to 150,000 clones; only one count was recorded for 80% to 90% of them. The ten biggest clones cover about 12% of the sample.

General study outcomes and caveats: Clinical and demographic metadata were provided uncurated, with the amount varying by source and participant.

Sequencing used peripheral blood. This receptor was taken from a human donor in a cohort sampled during active COVID-19. This chain is built from TRBV3-1 (or the pseudogene TRBV3-2) and TRBJ1-2; the D segment could be TRBD1, given 5 matching bases. In nucleotide form, the sequence is TGTGCCAGCAGCCTGACAGATAACTATGGCTACACCTTC. Its protein reads: CASSLTDNYGYTF.